This entry lists 5 T cell receptor beta chains sequenced from one sample in a study of blood T cell repertoires in COVID-19. The data were produced by immunoSEQ multiplex PCR, yet TCRdb's version contains in-frame clones alone and is incomplete. The sample carries over 200,000 clones, roughly 80% recorded once. The sample consisted of peripheral blood. All receptors come from a human donor in a cohort sampled during active COVID-19.

V gene TRBV5-4 combines with J gene TRBJ2-5; the match to TRBD2 covers 11 bases. Germline CDR1 and CDR2: SGHNT and YYREEE (reference sequence). V was pared by 4 bases and J by 5 bases, with 10 bases of the junction left unmatched. CDR3 length: 16 amino acids. CDR3 sequence: CASSASLAGAGETQYF. As DNA, the CDR3 is TGTGCCAGCAGCGCCTCACTAGCGGGAGCGGGTGAGACCCAGTACTTC.

CDR3 DNA: TGTGCCAGCAGCCAAGGTGGTCCCACAGGGCATAGCAATCAGCCCCAGCATTTT. Amino acids: CASSQGGPTGHSNQPQHF. The gene calls are TRBV4-2 and TRBJ1-5; perhaps TRBD1 as D (6 bases). The CDR3 sequence is 18 residues long. Germline V gene sequence: CDR1 LGHNA, CDR2 YNFKEQ. The germline V and J ends were trimmed by 1 base and 0 bases, with 16 bases remaining between them.

The rearrangement joins TRBV20-1 to TRBJ2-7; D uncertain. The V gene's germline CDR1 is DFQATT and CDR2 SNEGSKA (reference sequence). This CDR3 region has 11 residues. V shed 4 bases and J shed 2 bases, with 6 bases lying between them. As DNA, the CDR3 is TGCAGTGCTAAAGCCACCTACGAGCAGTACTTC. This translates into CSAKATYEQYF.

The chain employs TRBV6-6 and TRBJ2-5; TRBD2 matches 9 bases. J gave up 3 bases and V 6 bases, and 11 bases lay outside the gene matches. Germline CDR1 and CDR2: MNHNY and SVGAGI (reference sequence). The CDR3 loop spans 16 amino acids. The CDR3 region has the DNA TGTGCCAGCAGGGCTAGCGGGAATCGTTTGAAAGAGACCCAGTACTTC. It codes for CASRASGNRLKETQYF.

The chain is built from TRBV27 and TRBJ1-1; D is perhaps TRBD1 (6 bases). V was pared by 0 bases and J by 5 bases, with 19 bases between. The CDR3 covers 17 residues. Germline CDR1 is MNHEY and CDR2 is SMNVEV (reference sequence). DNA for the CDR3: TGTGCCAGCAGTTTATCGCAGGCCCCAGACAGGAGGACTGAAGCTTTCTTT. It is translated as CASSLSQAPDRRTEAFF.